What follows describes a single TCR beta chain. What this receptor recognizes is not known. Base qualities were left out, and no much larger clone turns up one base away. The data derive from a study of cytomegalovirus exposure and HLA in healthy donors (dated by TCRdb to 2016 to 2017). Background on the whole study: According to an earlier analysis of several hundred of the donors, roughly 180 million T cells yielded 100 million or so unique TCR beta sequences and about 300 Gb of sequence data. In addition to the first cohort of hundreds of subjects, a separate validation cohort of 120 different subjects was used. An early release covering approximately 600 HLA-typed donors comprised about 320 gigabases of sequencing data and around 85 million unique TCR sequences. Donor age, sex, ethnicity and CMV serostatus were compiled together with the repertoire data. The study combined high-throughput TCR immunosequencing, statistical association of individual TCRs with disease status, and machine learning to predict cytomegalovirus infection status. A later analysis re-examined previously published TCR beta repertoires from just over 650 donors and added high-resolution HLA genotyping to investigate patterns of TCR occurrence. Among the approximately 400 genotyped donors, approximately 81% belonged to the genetic ancestry cluster associated with self-reported Caucasian donors. An earlier analysis of approximately 580 of the donors used high-throughput TCR beta sequencing to judge whether each TCR beta V gene segment behaved as functional or pseudogenic. Using immunosequencing, the study profiled T cell repertoires from roughly 650 subjects and related those repertoires to cytomegalovirus serostatus. The number of donors typed differed by locus, with roughly 620-630 for A, B, C, DRB1 and DQB1, more than 500 for DQA1, approximately 570 for DPA1, and roughly 450 for DPB1. Across 300 to 500 genotyped donors of the cohort, an average of about 220,000 unique TCR beta nucleotide sequences per donor were sequenced, and approximately 19% of those sequences were non-productive. HLA typing included class I and class II loci at four-digit resolution. In the later analysis, no new phenotypic data were used to find candidate immune exposures; instead, reliance was placed on TCR beta sequences and their occurrence across donors. The study aimed to test whether cataloging public T cell receptors could reveal signatures of past pathogen exposure. A later genetic analysis used genome-wide SNP genotypes for about three fifths of the roughly 700 donors, treating that subset as a discovery cohort. All discovery cohort repertoires had been generated on a single sequencing platform. Because of strong linkage in the cohort, roughly five DR-DQ haplotypes were treated as single units for association and clustering. Points the paper makes about the study in general: Most CMV-associated TCR beta chains appeared to be HLA-restricted in a later analysis, and the HLA associations seemed to be driven largely by CMV exposure. At a false discovery rate of 0.05, a later analysis linked some 17,000 TCR beta sequences to specific HLA alleles. HLA typing was unavailable for some donors at each locus, so association tests used only the typed subset. Compared with the approximately 720-donor mean, donors in an Asian-associated ancestry cluster had fewer N-insertions in productive TCRs, according to a later genetic analysis. A later genetic analysis associated a missense DCLRE1C variant with V-gene and J-gene trimming of TCR beta chains, and an independent cohort replicated the association. In a later analysis, the rate of TCR association differed among HLA loci, with DRB1 alleles having the most associated TCRs and HLA-C alleles having the fewest. A cluster of highly shared sequence variants was judged likely to represent a technical artifact of the sequencing pipeline. When HLA alleles, especially DR and DQ, strongly co-occurred, attributing TCR associations to individual alleles was difficult. The earlier analysis of some 560 of the donors excluded 15 to 20 rarely observed V segments, including chromosome 9 orphons, because counts were too low. According to a later analysis, parvovirus B19, influenza, CMV and Epstein-Barr virus appeared linked to several top co-occurrence clusters. Three of the identified cytomegalovirus-associated TCR beta chains were confirmed in vitro to be specific for cytomegalovirus antigens. In a later analysis, HLA-associated TCR beta chains showed more clonal expansion and lower generation probabilities than non-associated chains that were equally common. The presence/absence analyses assumed that sequencing depth was roughly uniform across donors, and that assumption may not be true. A further reported finding was that TCR beta sequences accurately predicted the HLA-A and HLA-B alleles for most subjects in the first cohort. Some IMGT-functional V segments, including TRBV6-2 and TRBV6-3, could not be distinguished by the 87-base-pair reads and were therefore excluded. The classifier was reported to diagnose cytomegalovirus status with high specificity and sensitivity in both the original and validation cohorts. The study gave a list of about 150 TCR beta chains associated with cytomegalovirus. This cohort had only TCR beta chains sequenced, and the lack of alpha or paired-chain data limited which features could be detected. Correlated functional status among segregating V segments might be attributable to linkage disequilibrium, but an unknown experimental factor could not be ruled out. In an earlier analysis of more than 500 of the donors, most TCR beta V segments appeared in productive rearrangements about 87% or about 30% of the time, broadly matching IMGT annotations. According to the authors, the approach could potentially be generalized to other disease states and immunological phenotypes. For the cohort, immune exposure information was limited to CMV serostatus. While some public TCRs were present in many individuals, most TCR sequences turned up only very rarely across donors.

In total, 600 or so healthy bone marrow donors made up the cohort. At the time of sampling, all cohort members were nominally healthy, though unrecorded immune exposures were likely present. The donor tested CMV seropositive and was one of the 289 seropositive cohort members. Each donor provided a peripheral blood sample, and peripheral blood mononuclear cells were used for TCR beta sequencing. Genomic DNA was extracted from the blood cell samples with the Qiagen DNeasy Blood Extraction Kit. The germline V gene yields SGHAT for CDR1 and FQNNGV for CDR2. Counted from cysteine to phenylalanine, this CDR3 has 11 amino acids. Only the CDR3 region is kept as DNA, spanning 33 bases read in frame from base 1. V is reduced by 4 bases and J by 12 bases, leaving a spacing of 10 bases between them. The library was produced with the immunoSEQ multiplex PCR assay. The multiplex PCR relied on a mix of 60 forward primers for TCR Vbeta segments and 13 reverse primers for TCR Jbeta segments. The CDR3 region of rearranged TCR beta genes was amplified from genomic DNA with a multiplex PCR assay. On the Illumina HiSeq System, the amplified TCR beta libraries were sequenced as 87-base-pair reads. Per the authors' processing: A later analysis tallied around 80 million unique TCR beta chains across the 550 to 850 repertoires, and approximately 11 million of those chains were shared by two or more donors. A nearest-neighbor algorithm error-corrected the raw reads and collapsed the reads into unique sequences, merging closely related sequences to remove PCR and sequencing errors. To assign V, D and J gene segments, CDR3 sequences were aligned to IMGT reference sequences. For a sequence to be retained, a match of at least six nucleotides was required to both a V gene segment and a J gene segment. A rearrangement counted as productive if the CDR3 had no stop codons and remained in frame with V and J, and every other rearrangement counted as non-productive. Following IMGT convention, CDR3 was defined as the stretch from the second conserved V-encoded cysteine to the conserved J-encoded phenylalanine. In an earlier analysis of around 600 of the donors, sequences lacking an unambiguous match to a single V gene segment were excluded. In an earlier analysis of approximately 500 of the donors, a V segment was called functional when productive rearrangements were above 56.7%, and segregating when the standard deviation between donors exceeded 5%. A statistical classification framework was built for diagnosing cytomegalovirus status from the catalog of TCR beta chain sequences. V and J gene assignment, in a later analysis, came from comparing TCR nucleotide sequences with IMGT/GENE-DB human TR gene sequences. The TCRdist pipeline was used in a later analysis to assign CDR3 sequences and most-parsimonious VDJ recombination scenarios. In a later analysis, each TCR beta chain was defined by its CDR3 amino acid sequence together with its V-gene family, and reads without a unique V-gene family were excluded. As a way to deal with suspected cross-contamination and a sequencing artifact, a later analysis dropped over 550 nucleotide sequences that were highly shared and had low generation probability. For each public chain, a later analysis derived a clonal expansion index from normalized ranks of inferred template counts within each repertoire. A later analysis computed generation probabilities with a VDJ recombination model fitted to out-of-frame rearrangements, and checked the results against IGoR. Hypergeometric tests were used in a later analysis to score TCR-TCR, TCR-HLA and TCR-CMV co-occurrence, with a repertoire-size bias correction applied to the TCR pairs. A later analysis estimated false discovery rates by permuting HLA or CMV assignments 20 times. A later analysis grouped co-occurring TCRs with DBSCAN, adding TCRdist sequence similarity when clustering within HLA-allele-positive subsets. For co-occurrence clustering, repertoires with fewer than 30,000 or more than 120,000 public chains were excluded, along with 5 or 6 repertoires with anomalous nucleotide sharing. Imported from immuneACCESS, the table was reduced by TCRdb to in-frame sequences with V and J called. These copies leave out some clones; in studies compared against another copy, an unresolved V gene accounts for under half, and the cause of the remainder is not known. V and J calls plus clone size are reproduced from that table; the DNA served to infer D and trimming. Here the sample has 160,000 or so clones; roughly 79% occur a single time. 6% to 7% of the sample comes from the top ten.

The V and J genes are TRBV11-2 and TRBJ2-1; the D gene is unclear. This clonotype was sampled from a man between 40 and 49 years old in good health and CMV-seropositive. Sequencing was carried out using PBMCs. The sequenced DNA: TGTGCCAGCAGCTCGGCTAGGTTGCAGTTCTTC. Its protein product is CASSSARLQFF.